These T cell receptor beta chains were read from a single sample in a study of beta chain features in type 1 diabetes. Here immunoSEQ multiplex PCR was the method, and the copy in TCRdb shows in-frame clones only, minus some. In the table there are about 450,000 clones, approximately 10% of which are singletons. Sequencing input: naive CD4+ T cells from blood. These receptors all come from a woman under 30 in good health. Each CDR3 is given with its conserved first and last residue. The D gene is left open where the match is weak. The size field is filled for only some rows; it gives once, few, many or a size class.

j_call	clone_size	v_call	d_call	cdr3_nt	cdr3_aa
TRBJ1-6	-	TRBV14	-	TGTGCCAGCAGCCAAGAGGGCAGGCTTAATTCACCCCTCCACTTT	CASSQEGRLNSPLHF
TRBJ2-7	many	TRBV25-1	-	TGTGCCAGCAGTGAATTGGGCGCTTACGAGCAGTACTTC	CASSELGAYEQYF
TRBJ2-7	-	TRBV7-2	TRBD2	TGTGCCAGCACCATTAGCGGGAGATTAGGAAACGAGCAGTACTTC	CASTISGRLGNEQYF
TRBJ2-3	few	TRBV9	TRBD2	TGTGCCAGCAGCGTAGCTATAGCGGGAGGTGGGACAGATACGCAGTATTTT	CASSVAIAGGGTDTQYF
TRBJ1-1	few	TRBV15	-	TGTGCCACCAGCAGAGATACAGGAGGAGGGACTGAAGCTTTCTTT	CATSRDTGGGTEAFF
TRBJ2-7	-	TRBV18	TRBD2	TGTGCCAGCTCACCACCGAGCGGGGCTAGCTCCTACGAGCAGTACTTC	CASSPPSGASSYEQYF
TRBJ1-4	-	TRBV6-5	TRBD1	TGTGCCAGCAGTACCAGGGACAGGGAGGAAGAAAAACTGTTTTTT	CASSTRDREEEKLFF
TRBJ2-5	few	TRBV9	-	TGTGCCAGCAGCGCCAGGGTACAAGAGACCCAGTACTTC	CASSARVQETQYF
TRBJ2-1	many	TRBV30	-	TGTGCCTGGAGTCGGAGGGGGGCAGGTGAGCAGTTCTTC	CAWSRRGAGEQFF
TRBJ2-5	-	TRBV6-1	TRBD2	TGTGCCAGCAGTGAAGTAACGTATCGGAGACTAGCGGGGGATGAGACCCAGTACTTC	CASSEVTYRRLAGDETQYF
TRBJ2-1	-	TRBV30	-	TGTGCCTGGAGTGAGCGGGCCCGATACAATGAGCAGTTCTTC	CAWSERARYNEQFF
TRBJ2-7	few	TRBV7-8	-	TGTGCCAGCAGGAAAGGACAGCCCTACGAGCAGTACTTC	CASRKGQPYEQYF
TRBJ2-2	-	TRBV15	-	TGTGCCACCAGCAGAGATTTGGACACCGGGGAGCTGTTTTTT	CATSRDLDTGELFF
TRBJ2-4	-	TRBV9	-	TGTGCCAGCAGTGACGGGACGTGGGACATTCAGTACTTC	CASSDGTWDIQYF
TRBJ2-6	few	TRBV28	TRBD2	TGTGCCAGCAGTCCCGGGACTAGCGCGGAGAAATCTGGGGCCAACGTCCTGACTTTC	CASSPGTSAEKSGANVLTF
TRBJ2-5	-	TRBV18	-	TGTGCCAGCTCACCAACAGGGCAAGAGACCCAGTACTTC	CASSPTGQETQYF
TRBJ2-6	-	TRBV6-5	-	TGTGCCAGCAGTTCTCGGGACACCTCTGGGGCCAACGTCCTGACTTTC	CASSSRDTSGANVLTF
TRBJ1-2	-	TRBV28	-	TGTGCCAGCAGCTATTTACCTTATGGCTACACCTTC	CASSYLPYGYTF
TRBJ2-1	few	TRBV5-6	TRBD1	TGTGCCAGCAGTTCCGGGACAGGAACATCTGGTGAGCAGTTCTTC	CASSSGTGTSGEQFF
TRBJ1-1	-	TRBV2	-	TGTGCCAGCATGACTTTCGGGAACACTGAAGCTTTCTTT	CASMTFGNTEAFF
TRBJ2-1	few	TRBV4-1	-	TGCGCCAGCAGCCAACTGGGACTGTCCTACAATGAGCAGTTCTTC	CASSQLGLSYNEQFF
TRBJ2-3	few	TRBV7-6	-	TGTGCCAGCAGCTTACAAGGGTTGGACACAGATACGCAGTATTTT	CASSLQGLDTDTQYF
TRBJ2-1	-	TRBV5-4	-	TGTGCCAGCAGCTTGGGAGGACCGTCCGGCTCCTACAATGAGCAGTTCTTC	CASSLGGPSGSYNEQFF
TRBJ2-1	-	TRBV7-2	TRBD2	TGTGCCAGCAGCCCGGTAGCGGGTGGAAATGAGCAGTTCTTC	CASSPVAGGNEQFF
TRBJ2-3	few	TRBV7-2	TRBD2	TGTGCTTCCGAGCTAGCGGGACCCACAGATACGCAGTATTTT	CASELAGPTDTQYF
TRBJ2-3	few	TRBV7-9	-	TGTGCCAGCAGCAGCTATAGCACAGATACGCAGTATTTT	CASSSYSTDTQYF
TRBJ2-3	few	TRBV5-1	TRBD1	TGCGCCAGCAGCTCCGGGACAGGGTCCACAGATACGCAGTATTTT	CASSSGTGSTDTQYF
TRBJ2-5	-	TRBV10-3	TRBD2	TGTGCCATCAGTGGAGGACTAGCGGGAGTTTCGGAGACCCAGTACTTC	CAISGGLAGVSETQYF
TRBJ2-5	-	TRBV7-2	-	TGTGCCAGCAGCCCCTCCACCCCCGGGACCCAGTACTTC	CASSPSTPGTQYF
TRBJ1-1	-	TRBV28	-	TGTGCCAGCAGTCACACAGGGTCGAAGACTGAAGCTTTCTTT	CASSHTGSKTEAFF
TRBJ2-1	-	TRBV28	TRBD2	TGTGCCAGCGTCGGTCGCGGGAGCTCCTACAATGAGCAGTTCTTC	CASVGRGSSYNEQFF
TRBJ1-2	-	TRBV2	-	TGTGCCAGCAGTGACTCGGTCAGCTTCTATGGCTACACCTTC	CASSDSVSFYGYTF
TRBJ1-4	few	TRBV7-2	-	TGTGCCAGCAGCTTAGCAGGGATCGGCGAAAAACTGTTTTTT	CASSLAGIGEKLFF
TRBJ2-7	few	TRBV7-9	TRBD2	TGTGCCAGCAGCTTAGCGCTAGCGGGAGGGCCCTACGAGCAGTACTTC	CASSLALAGGPYEQYF
TRBJ2-7	-	TRBV7-9	-	TGTGCCAGCACCCAGGGACCAGGGGGAGGGTACGAGCAGTACTTC	CASTQGPGGGYEQYF
TRBJ2-7	-	TRBV7-2	-	TGTGCCAGCAGCTTGGTGGTTCTGGACTCTATTGGGTACGAGCAGTACTTC	CASSLVVLDSIGYEQYF
TRBJ2-3	-	TRBV11-1	-	TGTGCCAGCAGTATGACAGATACGCAGTATTTT	CASSMTDTQYF
TRBJ2-7	-	TRBV7-9	TRBD2	TGTGCCAGCAGCTCCCTCCGTGAAGTGACTAGCGGGAGGGCCTACGAGCAGTACTTC	CASSSLREVTSGRAYEQYF
TRBJ2-2	few	TRBV30	-	TGTGCCTGGAGTGTATCGAAAACCAACTTTATCGGGGAGCTGTTTTTT	CAWSVSKTNFIGELFF
TRBJ1-2	-	TRBV29-1	TRBD1	TGCAGCGTTGAACGTACAGGGGTAGATGGCTACACCTTC	CSVERTGVDGYTF
TRBJ2-7	few	TRBV18	-	TGTGCCAGCTCACCAGGGGCCAACTCCTACGAGCAGTACTTC	CASSPGANSYEQYF
TRBJ1-1	-	TRBV7-3	TRBD1	TGTGCCAGCAGCCCCTTACCCCAGGGGGAGAACGCCTTT	CASSPLPQGENAF
TRBJ2-4	-	TRBV11-2	TRBD2	TGTGCCAGCAGCTTAGTACTAGCGGGGGCCCAGATTCGGTACTTC	CASSLVLAGAQIRYF
TRBJ2-1	-	TRBV29-1	TRBD1	TGCAGCGCCGACCGGGACAGGGGGGACCAGTTCTTC	CSADRDRGDQFF
TRBJ1-5	-	TRBV7-2	-	TGTGCCAGCAGCGTTCGAGGGAGGCAGCCCCAGCATTTT	CASSVRGRQPQHF
TRBJ2-5	-	TRBV11-2	-	TGTGCCAGCAGCTTCGGGGGTCCTAAAGAGACCCAGTACTTC	CASSFGGPKETQYF
TRBJ1-1	-	TRBV5-1	-	TGCGCCAGCAGCTTGGGTACAGGGTCCCTGAACACTGAAGCTTTCTTT	CASSLGTGSLNTEAFF